One sample yielded the 10 T cell receptor beta chains listed below, sequenced in a study of blood T cell repertoires in COVID-19. Generated by immunoSEQ multiplex PCR, the TCRdb table keeps only in-frame clones and is missing some. The repertoire consists of about 44,000 clones, with around 90% occurring once and the leading ten covering around 25%. Material: peripheral blood. The receptors were sampled from a woman of 80 years or more in a cohort sampled during active or convalescent COVID-19.

The chain's CDR3 is CASSGPRAWGNQPQHF. The CDR3 DNA sequence: TGTGCCAGCAGTGGACCCAGGGCATGGGGCAATCAGCCCCAGCATTTT. The rearrangement joins TRBV2 to TRBJ1-5; D might be TRBD1 (5 bases). Per germline, CDR1 SNHLY and CDR2 FYNNEI. Deletions cut 4 bases from V and 2 bases from J, with 15 bases between. This CDR3 is 16 amino acids long.

The J gene is TRBJ1-2, the V gene TRBV10-3; D not resolved. The germline V and J ends were trimmed by 0 bases and 2 bases, with 7 bases remaining between them. Germline CDR1 is ENHRY and CDR2 is SYGVKD. CDR3 length: 14 amino acids. CDR3 in amino acids: CAISESRFNYGYTF. CDR3 DNA sequence: TGTGCCATCAGTGAGTCACGGTTCAACTATGGCTACACCTTC.

The chain employs TRBV11-2 and TRBJ1-1, with 7 bases that match TRBD1. J was trimmed by 1 base and V by 2 bases; bases with no gene match: 4. The germline gives CDR1 SGHAT, CDR2 FQNNGV. The CDR3 runs to 15 residues. CDR3: CASSLFKGANTEAFF. The CDR3 DNA reads as TGTGCCAGCAGCTTATTTAAGGGGGCGAACACTGAAGCTTTCTTT.

This clone turned up a few times. The rearrangement links TRBV18 to TRBJ1-1; D remains unclear. V shed 2 bases and J shed 5 bases, with 9 bases lying between them. This CDR3 comprises 13 residues. Germline lookup yields CDR1 KGHSH and CDR2 LQKENI. CDR3 region: CASSPEGLTEAFF. The CDR3 DNA follows: TGTGCCAGCTCACCAGAGGGTTTGACTGAAGCTTTCTTT. Combining the CDR3 with reference TRBV18 and TRBJ1-1 gives the whole variable domain NAGVMQNPRHLVRRRGQEARLRCSPMKGHSHVYWYRQLPEEGLKFMVYLQKENIIDESGMPKERFSAEFPKEGPSILRIQQVVRGDSAAYFCASSPEGLTEAFFGQGTRLTVV.

This chain uses TRBV5-1 with TRBJ2-7, with TRBD2 matching 11 bases. Germline trimming cut 3 bases from V and 4 bases from J; bases unmatched to any gene: 6. The V gene's germline CDR1 is SGHRS and CDR2 YFSETQ. CDR3 size: 15 residues. The CDR3 loop is CASSWGLAEEYEQYF. The CDR3 nucleotides are TGCGCCAGCAGCTGGGGACTAGCGGAAGAGTACGAGCAGTACTTC.

The V call is TRBV5-1, the J call TRBJ2-7; D is undetermined. The V end lost 2 bases, the J end lost 6 bases, and 6 bases lay between the germline ends. The CDR3 sequence is 11 residues long. Germline V gene data show CDR1 as SGHRS and CDR2 as YFSETQ. CDR3 bases: TGCGCCAGCAGCTTATCCGTCGAGCAGTACTTC. This codes for CASSLSVEQYF. The full variable domain, in which reference TRBV5-1 and TRBJ2-7 provide the parts outside the CDR3, is KAGVTQTPRYLIKTRGQQVTLSCSPISGHRSVSWYQQTPGQGLQFLFEYFSETQRNKGNFPGRFSGRQFSNSRSEMNVSTLELGDSALYLCASSLSVEQYFGPGTRLTVT.

The V gene is TRBV19, the J gene TRBJ1-1; no clear D gene. The germline gives CDR1 LNHDA, CDR2 SQIVND (reference sequence). The CDR3 extends over 15 amino acids. Trimming removed 3 bases from V and 0 bases from J, with 11 bases in between. The CDR3 loop reads CASSISDNVNTEAFF. CDR3 nucleotide sequence: TGTGCCAGTAGTATCTCAGACAACGTGAACACTGAAGCTTTCTTT.

V is TRBV6-5 and J is TRBJ1-6; no clear D gene. This CDR3 is built from 15 residues. The germline V and J ends were trimmed by 0 bases and 7 bases, with 10 bases remaining between them. Germline V CDR1 and CDR2: MNHEY, SVGAGI. The CDR3 reads CASSYSSTENSPLHF. The DNA for the CDR3 is TGTGCCAGCAGTTACTCGAGCACCGAAAATTCACCCCTCCACTTT.

This chain connects TRBV4-2 to TRBJ2-1, with D possibly matching TRBD2 (5 bases). Per germline, CDR1 LGHNA and CDR2 YNFKEQ. This CDR3 spans 14 amino acids. Between the trimmed V and J ends, which lost 0 bases and 13 bases, there was a span of 16 bases. Here the CDR3 reads CASSQDSKDSPQFF. The DNA of the CDR3 is TGTGCCAGCAGCCAAGATTCGAAGGACTCACCCCAGTTCTTC.

This clone was observed once. The CDR3 DNA follows: TGTGCCAGCAGTTTTACAGGGGCGAACACTGAAGCTTTCTTT. It specifies CASSFTGANTEAFF. The chain carries TRBV2 and TRBJ1-1; 7 bases map to TRBD1. After removal of 5 bases from V and 1 base from J, the junction contained 4 bases not matched to a gene. The CDR3 loop spans 14 amino acids. Germline lookup yields CDR1 SNHLY and CDR2 FYNNEI.